The next 20 T cell receptor beta chains were all read from a single sample in a study of human T cells and chemical hapten exposure. Unfractionated whole blood yielded the extracted total RNA. From the 5' RACE reads, TCRdb called clonotypes with MiXCR, one entry per CDR3 protein. Seen here are more than 140,000 distinct CDR3 sequences, around 4.1% observed once, and the top ten hold approximately 1.4%. The receptors shown here come from a female donor in good health.

Concerning this clonotype: Given a much more abundant clone one base away, this may be a read error. This rearrangement joins TRBV6-2 or TRBV6-3 to TRBJ2-1, with 11 bases lining up with TRBD2. This CDR3 has 20 residues. CDR1 is MNHEY, CDR2 SVGEGT, per germline. V lost 6 bases and J lost 4; bases outside the gene matches: 20. DNA of the CDR3: TGTGCCAGCAGCACATCACGAATAGCGGGGGGGCAAAGCGGTTACAATGAGCAGTTCTTC. Translated, it gives CASSTSRIAGGQSGYNEQFF.

In this sample, this clonotype turned up a few times. V gene TRBV4-2 combines with J gene TRBJ1-2, with TRBD1 matching 8 bases. V lost 2 bases to trimming and J lost 0 bases; unmatched junction nucleotides: 8. Germline V gives CDR1 LGHNA, CDR2 YNFKEQ. The CDR3 sequence is 17 residues long. CDR3 bases: TGTGCCAGCAGCCAACAAGACAGGGGACTCTCTAACTATGGCTACACCTTC. Protein: CASSQQDRGLSNYGYTF.

In its sample, this clonotype was seen many times. The rearrangement links TRBV2 to TRBJ2-2; D is perhaps TRBD2 (5 bases). Germline-derived CDR1 and CDR2 are SNHLY and FYNNEI. Deletions cut 4 bases from V and 3 bases from J, with 9 bases between. CDR3 size: 14 residues. The CDR3 loop is CASSVSGYTGELFF. The DNA for the CDR3 is TGTGCCAGCAGTGTGAGCGGATACACCGGGGAGCTGTTTTTT.

This clonotype was seen ten or more times. The V gene is TRBV7-8, the J gene TRBJ2-5; unclear D gene. The CDR3 has 12 residues. Trimming stripped 5 bases from V and 5 bases from J, with 9 bases between. Germline-derived CDR1 and CDR2 are SGHVS and FQNEAQ. The CDR3 sequence is CASSGSVETQYF. The CDR3 DNA reads as TGTGCCAGCAGCGGTAGTGTGGAGACCCAGTACTTC.

This clonotype was observed at least ten times. J is TRBJ1-5 and V is TRBV14, with TRBD1 as a possible D gene (5 bases). The CDR3 contains 20 residues. Trimming pared 5 bases from V and 0 bases from J, leaving 26 bases between. The V gene's germline CDR1 is SGHDN and CDR2 FVKESK. CDR3 in DNA: TGTGCCAGCAGCGCCCTAAGGGGAAACACGGAGATCTATAGCAATCAGCCCCAGCATTTT. Translated: CASSALRGNTEIYSNQPQHF. Based on the CDR3 plus reference TRBV14 and TRBJ1-5, the full variable domain is EAGVTQFPSHSVIEKGQTVTLRCDPISGHDNLYWYRRVMGKEIKFLLHFVKESKQDESGMPNNRFLAERTGGTYSTLKVQPAELEDSGVYFCASSALRGNTEIYSNQPQHFGDGTRLSIL.

This clonotype was counted at least ten times. The chain couples TRBV28 to TRBJ2-7, with D tentatively TRBD1 (5 bases). This CDR3 is 11 amino acids long. Germline-derived CDR1 and CDR2 are MDHEN and SYDVKM. Trimming removed 7 bases from V and 5 bases from J, with 9 bases in between. CDR3 nucleotides: TGTGCCAGCAAGGAAGGGGACGAGCAGTACTTC. Translating it yields CASKEGDEQYF.

This clonotype was detected only a few times. J is TRBJ2-1 and V is TRBV4-3; D may be TRBD2 (5 bases). Germline V gene lookup returns CDR1 LGHNA and CDR2 YSLEER. Deletions cut 2 bases from V and 9 bases from J, with 11 bases between. The CDR3 extends over 13 amino acids. As DNA, the CDR3 is TGCGCCAGCAGCCAATTAGGACTGGCTGAGCAGTTCTTC. Translating gives CASSQLGLAEQFF.

There are a few counts of this clonotype. The chain links TRBV30 to TRBJ1-5, with 7 bases that match TRBD1. The CDR3 is made up of 15 amino acids. Germline V gives CDR1 GTSNPN, CDR2 SVGIG (reference sequence). Unmatched junction bases numbered 6, after V lost 0 bases and J lost 4 bases. The CDR3 DNA sequence: TGTGCCTGGAGTGTAGGCGGGACAGATAATCAGCCCCAGCATTTT. Translation: CAWSVGGTDNQPQHF.

V usage is TRBV7-9 and J usage is TRBJ2-1; no clear D gene. Trimming removed 4 bases at V and 5 bases at J, with 6 bases between. The CDR3 length is 12 residues. Germline-derived CDR1 and CDR2 are SEHNR and FQNEAQ (reference sequence). This CDR3 reads CASSCGNNEQFF. In nucleotides, the CDR3 is TGTGCCAGCAGCTGTGGTAACAATGAGCAGTTCTTC.

At least ten counts were recorded for this clonotype. The J gene is TRBJ1-3, the V gene TRBV7-8, with D possibly matching TRBD1 (5 bases). The CDR3 is 14 amino acids. Germline V gene lookup returns CDR1 SGHVS and CDR2 FQNEAQ. The ends were cut back, 6 bases at V and 5 bases at J, with 14 bases in the middle. CDR3 bases: TGTGCCAGCAGACCGGGACCAAACCGAAACACCATATATTTT. Its protein is CASRPGPNRNTIYF.

This clonotype was recorded at least ten times. This chain links TRBV7-9 with TRBJ1-6; no firm D call. The CDR3 is 13 residues long. Looked up from germline, CDR1 is SEHNR and CDR2 is FQNEAQ (reference sequence). Trimming removed 1 base from V and 8 bases from J, with 6 bases in between. The CDR3 sequence: CASSLDEDSPLHF. CDR3 DNA sequence: TGTGCCAGCAGCTTAGACGAGGATTCACCCCTCCACTTT.

This clonotype occurred many times. The J gene is TRBJ1-1, the V gene TRBV18; 7 bases map to TRBD1. The CDR3 spans 16 residues. Losses at the gene ends were 5 bases for V and 3 bases for J; bases not matched to a gene: 12. Looked up from germline, CDR1 is KGHSH and CDR2 is LQKENI. The CDR3 spells CASSSRQGRLDTEAFF. Written as DNA, the CDR3 is TGTGCCAGCTCATCCCGACAGGGACGGCTCGACACTGAAGCTTTCTTT.

At least ten counts were recorded for this clonotype. V and J are TRBV7-9 and TRBJ2-3; 7 nucleotides agree with TRBD1. Per the germline V gene, CDR1 is SEHNR and CDR2 is FQNEAQ (reference sequence). The ends lost 5 bases at V and 5 bases at J; junction bases unmatched: 22. This CDR3 comprises 19 residues. This CDR3 reads CASSPRNRDSNRAKDTQYF. The DNA of the CDR3 is TGTGCCAGCAGCCCCCGAAACCGGGACAGTAACCGAGCGAAAGATACGCAGTATTTT.

This clonotype has at least ten counts. This chain joins TRBV5-6 and TRBJ2-5, with 8 bases that match TRBD2. The CDR3 runs to 14 residues. J was trimmed by 4 bases and V by 2 bases; bases with no gene match: 4. Germline values: CDR1 SGHDT, CDR2 YYEEEE. The CDR3: CASSFRGGGETQYF. Written as DNA, the CDR3 is TGTGCCAGCAGCTTCCGGGGGGGGGGAGAGACCCAGTACTTC.

This clonotype was counted many times. V gene TRBV29-1 combines with J gene TRBJ2-2, with D perhaps TRBD1 (5 bases). CDR1 SQVTM and CDR2 ANQGSEA come from the germline V gene. V was trimmed by 3 bases and J by 1 base, leaving 12 bases between them. This CDR3 is built from 15 residues. CDR3 nucleotides: TGCAGCGTTGATCTGCAGGGCGAGAACACCGGGGAGCTGTTTTTT. This translates into CSVDLQGENTGELFF.

This clonotype came up many times. This sequence joins TRBV1 and TRBJ1-5; the table names TRBD1, a call not compared with the DNA. TRBV1 is a listed pseudogene. The CDR3 consists of 15 residues. CDR3: CTSSQEGGTGQPQHF. The DNA for the CDR3 is TGCACCAGCAGCCAAGAAGGAGGGACAGGCCAGCCCCAGCATTTT.

Many counts were recorded for this clonotype. CDR3 sequence (DNA): TGCAGTGCTAGAGATCCCGTGACTGGGGCCAACGTCCTGACTTTC. It specifies CSARDPVTGANVLTF. The chain combines TRBV20-1 with TRBJ2-6; D call uncertain. Trimming left V 0 bases short and J 2 bases short, with 8 bases between. The CDR3 loop spans 15 amino acids. Per the germline V gene, CDR1 is DFQATT and CDR2 is SNEGSKA (reference sequence).

The chain couples TRBV6-1 to TRBJ2-7; D is uncertain. The CDR3 totals 13 residues. Germline CDR1 MNHNS, CDR2 SASEGT. V was clipped by 8 bases and J by 2 bases, with 13 bases between them. The CDR3, as DNA: TGTGCCAGCGAGAGAAGGCCCCCCTACGAGCAGTACTTC. Translation: CASERRPPYEQYF.

This clonotype has at least ten counts. J is TRBJ2-3 and V is TRBV5-1; 7 positions agree with TRBD2. V shed 4 bases and J 9 bases; nucleotides not matched to a gene: 11. Germline V lookup: CDR1 SGHRS, CDR2 YFSETQ. CDR3 length: 14 amino acids. DNA of the CDR3: TGCGCCAGCAGCCCCTCCGCGACTAGCAGCACGCAGTATTTT. Its translation is CASSPSATSSTQYF.

This clonotype appeared many times. CDR3 nucleotides: TGTGCCAGCAGTGTGCGACAGGACTCCTACGAGCAGTACTTC. Residues: CASSVRQDSYEQYF. The chain couples TRBV12-3 or TRBV12-4 to TRBJ2-7; tentative D call: TRBD1 (6 bases). The CDR3 extends over 14 amino acids. V was shortened by 5 bases and J by 0 bases, with 11 bases between the two germline ends.